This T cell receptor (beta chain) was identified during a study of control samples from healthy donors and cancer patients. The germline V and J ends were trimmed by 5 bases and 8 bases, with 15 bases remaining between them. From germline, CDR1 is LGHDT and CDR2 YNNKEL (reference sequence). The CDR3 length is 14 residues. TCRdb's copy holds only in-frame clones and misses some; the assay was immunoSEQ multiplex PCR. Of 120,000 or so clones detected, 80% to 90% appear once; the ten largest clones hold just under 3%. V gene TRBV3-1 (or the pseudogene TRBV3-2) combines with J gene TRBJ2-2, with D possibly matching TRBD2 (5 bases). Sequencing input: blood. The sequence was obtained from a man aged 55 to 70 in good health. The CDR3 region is CASSGSNGVGELFF. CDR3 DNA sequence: TGTGCCAGCAGCGGAAGTAACGGGGTTGGGGAGCTGTTTTTT.